The entry below gives a single TCR beta chain sequence along with its context. It lacks a known antigen. No base quality values were provided; no much bigger clone lies one nucleotide off. This record comes from a study of blood T cell repertoires in COVID-19 (dated by TCRdb to about 2020). Looking at the study overall: Samples from collaborators originated in the United States, Italy and Spain and spanned both the acute and convalescent phases of COVID-19. Subjects who had been exposed to COVID-19, were actively infected with it, or had recovered from it provided the deeply sampled blood TCRbeta repertoires that made up the dataset. A de-identified subject ID, COVID-19 status, age in years and sex were almost always included in the sample metadata. The material from the prospective study consisted of cDNA or gDNA derived from T cells, B-cell-depleted T cells, or PBMCs. The repertoires were made available in a free public database intended to serve as a resource for research on the immune response to SARS-CoV-2. Samples came from the ongoing ImmuneRACE study (first 160 participants) plus 1,254 subjects from 6 global collaborators. Where available, HLA class I and class II types were obtained from metadata supplied by the sample provider rather than from assay-based typing. Points the paper makes about the study in general: How much clinical and demographic metadata was included differed by source and by participant, and the metadata was provided uncurated.

TCRbeta CDR3 regions were amplified from genomic DNA using the immunoSEQ Assay, a bias-controlled multiplex PCR. Processing in the source paper ran as follows. The number of nucleated cells in each sample was estimated by amplification of reference gene primers within the assay. To quantify the absolute abundance of each unique TCRbeta CDR3 rearrangement, sequence reads were collapsed and filtered. For each sample, productive Simpson clonality was calculated by taking the square root of Simpson's diversity index across productive rearrangements. The table comes from immuneACCESS by way of TCRdb, which keeps in-frame sequences with V and J called. Part of the clones is missing from these tables; in studies checked, under half for an unresolved V gene and the rest for unknown reasons. V, J and clone size are those of that table, while D and trimming were read from the DNA. The sample table contains 200,000 or so clones; only one count was recorded for 80% to 95% of them. The ten largest account for 0.82% of the sample.

In Seattle, one collaborating source enrolled patients while the infection was active and tracked those patients longitudinally over the course of disease. The collaborating institutions used their own protocols to collect whole blood in K2EDTA tubes. For TCRbeta analysis, collaborators shipped samples in one of three forms: frozen whole blood, isolated PBMCs, or DNA extracted from either of those sample types. Trimming removed 1 base from V and 6 bases from J; the gene matches leave 2 bases unexplained. In the germline V gene (reference sequence), CDR1 corresponds to SEHNR and CDR2 to FQNEAQ. The CDR3 covers 14 residues, taking in both the cysteine and the phenylalanine. The DNA shown is the 42-base CDR3, in frame from base 1.

Recombination linked TRBV7-9 to TRBJ1-1, and 10 junctional nucleotides match TRBD1. This TCR derives from a man aged 55 to 70 with COVID-19, enrolled during active disease. The sample consisted of peripheral blood. The CDR3 corresponds to CASSLETGGSEAFF. The DNA sequence is given as TGTGCCAGCAGCTTAGAGACAGGGGGCTCTGAAGCTTTCTTT.